This is a list of T cell receptor beta chains from one sample in a study of beta chain bispecific antibodies for T cell cancers. These receptors' targets are unknown. In TCRdb, the 5' RACE reads were re-called with MiXCR into one record per CDR3 protein. Here the sample spans about 20,000 distinct CDR3 sequences, 2.6% being singletons. The sample consisted of healthy donor T cells cultured with leukemia cells. Source of these receptors: a human donor in good health. Some clones in this sample may be carry-over from other donors' samples. CDR3s include the opening cysteine and the closing phenylalanine or tryptophan. A D gene is named only where the DNA matches it firmly. The size field is filled for only some rows; it gives once, few, many or a size class.

>TRBJ1-1|few|TRBV5-6|TRBD1
TGTGCCAGCAGCCTATTTGTAGCCAGGGGGGGCACTGAAGCTTTCTTT
CASSLFVARGGTEAFF
>TRBJ2-1|few|TRBV11-2|TRBD2
TGTGCCAGCAGCTTAAATTCGGCGGGGGGAACCTACAGTGAGCAGTTCTTC
CASSLNSAGGTYSEQFF
>TRBJ2-7|few|TRBV18|TRBD1
TGTGCCAGCTCACCTTCTGGGACAGCGTCGTACGAGCAGTACTTC
CASSPSGTASYEQYF
>TRBJ2-1|many|TRBV5-1|TRBD2
TGCGCCAGCAGCTCGACTAGCGGGGGGGCCGGTGAGCAGTTCTTC
CASSSTSGGAGEQFF
>TRBJ2-2|many|TRBV10-3|-
TGTGCCATCAGGGGCGGTGACACCGGGGAGCTGTTTTTT
CAIRGGDTGELFF
>TRBJ2-7|many|TRBV20-1|TRBD1
TGCAGTGCGGACAGGGACTACGAGCAGTACTTC
CSADRDYEQYF
>TRBJ2-7|many|TRBV15|TRBD1
TGTGCCACCAGCGCAGACAGGGGGTATTGGGAGCAGTACTTC
CATSADRGYWEQYF
>TRBJ2-2|few|TRBV10-2|-
TGCGCCAGCAGTGAGCCGGGTACGAACACCGGGGAGCTGTTTTTT
CASSEPGTNTGELFF
>TRBJ1-2|many|TRBV4-1|TRBD1
TGCGCCAGCAGCCCGCAAACCGGGACAGGGGTCTATGGCTACACCTTC
CASSPQTGTGVYGYTF
>TRBJ2-6|few|TRBV19|-
TGTGCCAGTAGTAGGAGGGCCCTGGAGGGGGCCAACGTCCTGACTTTC
CASSRRALEGANVLTF
>TRBJ2-3|many|TRBV11-2|-
TGTGCCAGCAGCTTAGGGGATTTCACAGATACGCAGTATTTT
CASSLGDFTDTQYF
>TRBJ1-5|many|TRBV5-6|TRBD1
TGTGCCAGCAGCTCAGGGGGGGATCAGCCCCAGCATTTT
CASSSGGDQPQHF
>TRBJ2-5|-|TRBV5-1|-
TGCGCCAGCAGCTTGGAGTGGAGGGTCGGGGCCCAGTACTTC
CASSLEWRVGAQYF
>TRBJ1-1|-|TRBV18|TRBD1
TGTGCCAGCTCACCAGGGACAGGGGATACTGAAGCTTTCTTT
CASSPGTGDTEAFF
>TRBJ2-5|many|TRBV6-5|TRBD1
TGTGCCAGCCGGGGGACAGGAGAGACCCAGTACTTC
CASRGTGETQYF
>TRBJ1-3|few|TRBV19|-
TGTGCCAGCAGCAATGACTGGACGGGAGGAAACACCATATATTTT
CASSNDWTGGNTIYF
>TRBJ1-1|few|TRBV5-1|TRBD1
TGCGCCAGCAGCTTGGAAGGGACAGGGGGTTTCACTGAAGCTTTCTTT
CASSLEGTGGFTEAFF
>TRBJ2-2|few|TRBV5-4|-
TGTGCCAGCAGCTTGGGGAGGGGGAACACCGGGGAGCTGTTTTTT
CASSLGRGNTGELFF
>TRBJ1-2|many|TRBV4-1|-
TGCGCCAGCAGCGGAAGCTCTAACTATGGCTACACCTTC
CASSGSSNYGYTF
>TRBJ1-1|many|TRBV18|TRBD1
TGTGCCAGCTCACCGCTTTGGACAGGGGATGAAGCTTTCTTT
CASSPLWTGDEAFF
>TRBJ1-2|-|TRBV3-1|TRBD1
TGTGCCAGCAGCCAAGAATGGTTGGGCAGGGGGCTGTATGGCTACACCTTC
CASSQEWLGRGLYGYTF
>TRBJ2-3|many|TRBV28|-
TGTGCCAGCAGTTTAAGGACACACACAGATACGCAGTATTTT
CASSLRTHTDTQYF
>TRBJ2-7|many|TRBV5-4|-
TGTGCCAGCAGTTCAGGGAGGGACAGCGCACCTTACGAGCAGTACTTC
CASSSGRDSAPYEQYF
>TRBJ1-5|-|TRBV19|-
TGTGCCAGTAGAGGCCCGCAGGGTGGGGTAACGAATCAGCCCCAGCATTTT
CASRGPQGGVTNQPQHF
>TRBJ2-7|many|TRBV5-5|-
TGTGCCAGCAGCCCGGGGGGCGCACCAGAGCAGTACTTC
CASSPGGAPEQYF
>TRBJ1-1|-|TRBV30|-
TGTGCCTGGATGAGAGGCAGCAACACTGAAGCTTTCTTT
CAWMRGSNTEAFF
>TRBJ2-7|medium-sized|TRBV10-3|TRBD1
TGTGCCACCACGGGACAGGGGATTTCCTACGAGCAGTACTTC
CATTGQGISYEQYF
>TRBJ2-1|-|TRBV27|-
TGTGCCAGCAGTTTTACCGAGAACAATGAGCAGTTCTTC
CASSFTENNEQFF
>TRBJ2-1|many|TRBV6-6|TRBD2
TGTGCCAGCAGCGATTCGGGGGGGACCTACAATGAGCAGTTCTTC
CASSDSGGTYNEQFF
>TRBJ2-3|many|TRBV20-1|-
TGCAGTGCTAGAGATCAAGACTACCCTAGCACAGATACGCAGTATTTT
CSARDQDYPSTDTQYF
>TRBJ1-3|many|TRBV15|TRBD1
TGTGCCACCAGCAGCTCTCCTCCGGGACAGGGAAACACCATATATTTT
CATSSSPPGQGNTIYF
>TRBJ2-7|many|TRBV7-2|-
TGTGCCAGCAGCTTTTTTGGCGGGTCCTACGAGCAGTACTTC
CASSFFGGSYEQYF
>TRBJ1-2|-|TRBV12-3/TRBV12-4|-
TGTGCCAGCACCCCGACAGAGAACTATGGCTACACCTTC
CASTPTENYGYTF
>TRBJ2-7|many|TRBV6-5|-
TGTGCCAGCAGTTCACCGGGACGCAGGAGCTCCTACGAGCAGTACTTC
CASSSPGRRSSYEQYF
>TRBJ1-4|many|TRBV12-3/TRBV12-4|-
TGTGCCAGCAGTTTAGTCAGGGAGAATGAAAAACTGTTTTTT
CASSLVRENEKLFF
>TRBJ2-4|few|TRBV15|-
TGTGCCACCAGCAACTTGACAAGCATCAAAAACATTCAGTACTTC
CATSNLTSIKNIQYF
>TRBJ2-7|many|TRBV19|-
TGTGCCAGTAGTATTTTGCAGGGGTTCGAGCAGTACTTC
CASSILQGFEQYF
>TRBJ2-7|many|TRBV30|-
TGTGCCTGGAGTGTACGAGGGCCAGGGCAGGGGAGGAACGAGCAGTACTTC
CAWSVRGPGQGRNEQYF
>TRBJ1-1|many|TRBV28|TRBD1
TGTGCCAGCAGCAAACCGGGACAGATGAACACTGAAGCTTTCTTT
CASSKPGQMNTEAFF
>TRBJ2-5|many|TRBV7-9|TRBD1
TGTGCCAGCAGCTCGGACAGGGTATCAGAGACCCAGTACTTC
CASSSDRVSETQYF
>TRBJ1-5|many|TRBV20-1|-
TGCAGTGCTAGCCGGGATAGCAATCAGCCCCAGCATTTT
CSASRDSNQPQHF
>TRBJ2-1|many|TRBV4-1|-
TGCGCCAGCAGCCAATACGGAGGGGGCTGGATCGATGAGCAGTTCTTC
CASSQYGGGWIDEQFF
>TRBJ2-3|few|TRBV28|TRBD1
TGTGCCAGCAGTTTCCCGGGACAGGGGGCAACAGATACGCAGTATTTT
CASSFPGQGATDTQYF
>TRBJ1-6|many|TRBV4-1|-
TGCGCCAGCAGCCAAGATTTCGAACCCCTCCACTTT
CASSQDFEPLHF
>TRBJ1-4|many|TRBV20-1|-
TGCAGTGCTAGAGGCGATATATCAACTAATGAAAAACTGTTTTTT
CSARGDISTNEKLFF
>TRBJ1-4|many|TRBV6-1|-
TGTGCCAGCCTCCCGGCGGGGGGATTATTTGCTAATGAAAAACTGTTTTTT
CASLPAGGLFANEKLFF
>TRBJ1-2|many|TRBV20-1|-
TGCAGTGCTCCGGACGGGGGCAGCTATGGCTACACCTTC
CSAPDGGSYGYTF
>TRBJ2-6|many|TRBV20-1|-
TGCAGTGCTAGTCTCGGTGGGTCAGGGGCCAACGTCCTGACTTTC
CSASLGGSGANVLTF
>TRBJ2-7|many|TRBV5-1|-
TGCGCCAGCAGCTTGTTGGTTTCAGGCTACGAGCAGTACTTC
CASSLLVSGYEQYF
>TRBJ1-2|few|TRBV7-9|-
TGTGCCAGCAGCTTAGCGGCAGGAAACTATGGCTACACCTTC
CASSLAAGNYGYTF
>TRBJ2-7|many|TRBV14|-
TGTGCCAGCAGCCACCTACAGGGTGCCGAGCAGTACTTC
CASSHLQGAEQYF
>TRBJ2-7|few|TRBV29-1|-
TGCAGCGTTGCTCCCAGCTCCTACGAGCAGTACTTC
CSVAPSSYEQYF
>TRBJ2-3|-|TRBV7-9|TRBD1
TGTGCCAGCAGCTTAGCAGGTTCCCCGGGACAGGGGCCAGATACGCAGTATTTT
CASSLAGSPGQGPDTQYF
>TRBJ2-2|many|TRBV6-2/TRBV6-3|-
TGTGCCAGCACCCAATACACCGGGGAGCTGTTTTTT
CASTQYTGELFF